The 14 T cell receptor beta chains below were found in one sample sequenced in a study of a mutant IDH1 vaccine in newly diagnosed glioma. Sequencing was performed with immunoSEQ multiplex PCR; in TCRdb, only in-frame clones are kept and a portion is missing. The sample has approximately 52,000 clones, over 60% seen once. Time point reported: week 47, end of study. Doses comprised 300 ug of mutant IDH1 20-mer peptide each, plus topical imiquimod. No cognate antigen is known for these TCRs. Sequenced material: PBMCs, taken from a glioma patient whose treatment included an IDH1 peptide vaccine. These TCRs come from a woman aged 40 to 50 with glioma. Some clones in this sample may be carry-over from other donors' samples.

In its sample, this clone was seen once. The chain combines TRBV5-6 with TRBJ1-5; D gene unclear. V lost 2 bases and J lost 1, with 1 base in between. The CDR3 contains 12 residues. The germline gives CDR1 SGHDT, CDR2 YYEEEE. The CDR3 sequence is CASSFSNQPQHF. DNA of the CDR3: TGTGCCAGCAGCTTCAGCAATCAGCCCCAGCATTTT.

This clone has only a few counts. J is TRBJ2-2 and V is TRBV5-4, with 10 bases lining up with TRBD2. The CDR3 has 17 residues. The germline V gene encodes CDR1 SGHNT and CDR2 YYREEE (reference sequence). V trimming: 4 bases; J trimming: 7 bases; junction bases outside the gene matches: 13. CDR3 sequence: CASSPTLAGAYNGELFF. The CDR3 DNA reads as TGTGCCAGCAGCCCAACCCTAGCGGGAGCTTATAACGGGGAGCTGTTTTTT.

The rearrangement links TRBV5-6 to TRBJ1-5, with a weak D call TRBD1 (5 bases). From germline, CDR1 is SGHDT and CDR2 YYEEEE. V dropped 0 bases and J dropped 2 bases, with 15 bases sitting between them. This CDR3 comprises 17 residues. CDR3 in DNA: TGTGCCAGCAGCTTGGCCGGGGCTCAGGCGGGCAATCAGCCCCAGCATTTT. The encoded protein is CASSLAGAQAGNQPQHF.

The rearrangement links TRBV6-1 to TRBJ2-7; tentative D call: TRBD1 (6 bases). Trimming cost V 2 bases and J 6 bases, with 17 bases left between them. This CDR3 comprises 15 residues. CDR1 is MNHNS, CDR2 SASEGT, per germline. Here the CDR3 reads CASSEIRGQSLEQYF. The CDR3 DNA is TGTGCCAGCAGTGAAATTCGCGGACAGTCCCTCGAGCAGTACTTC.

This chain uses TRBV9 with TRBJ2-7; possibly TRBD2 for D (6 bases). V was cut by 4 bases and J by 6 bases, with 17 bases left in between. Germline V gene data show CDR1 as SGDLS and CDR2 as YYNGEE. The CDR3 is 14 residues long. The CDR3 DNA sequence: TGTGCCAGCAGCCCACGGGGAGGCCAGGGCGAGCAGTACTTC. It is translated as CASSPRGGQGEQYF.

V usage is TRBV9 and J usage is TRBJ2-7; D possibly matches TRBD1 or TRBD2 (7 bases each). The CDR3 covers 14 residues. From germline, CDR1 is SGDLS and CDR2 YYNGEE. The V end lost 3 bases, the J end lost 3 bases, and 13 bases lay between the germline ends. CDR3 DNA sequence: TGTGCCAGCAGCGCCCAGGGGGGGAGCTACGAGCAGTACTTC. This translates into CASSAQGGSYEQYF.

This clone was seen a few times. The chain uses TRBV14 and TRBJ2-1, with 11 bases identical to TRBD2. CDR3 length equals 15 residues. Germline CDR1 is SGHDN and CDR2 is FVKESK. The V and J ends lost 4 bases and 7 bases, in that order; junction bases with no gene match: 6. CDR3 sequence reads: CASSPSLAGGNEQFF. CDR3 DNA: TGTGCCAGCAGCCCATCGCTAGCGGGAGGAAATGAGCAGTTCTTC. Full variable domain (outside the CDR3, taken from reference TRBV14 and TRBJ2-1): EAGVTQFPSHSVIEKGQTVTLRCDPISGHDNLYWYRRVMGKEIKFLLHFVKESKQDESGMPNNRFLAERTGGTYSTLKVQPAELEDSGVYFCASSPSLAGGNEQFFGPGTRLTVL.

This sequence joins TRBV19 and TRBJ1-5; D perhaps matches TRBD1 (5 bases). Trimming cost V 0 bases and J 5 bases, with 11 bases left between them. The CDR3 has 15 amino acids. Germline CDR1 is LNHDA and CDR2 is SQIVND (reference sequence). The CDR3 sequence: CASSIEGEAYQPQHF. The CDR3, as DNA: TGTGCCAGTAGTATAGAGGGGGAGGCTTATCAGCCCCAGCATTTT.

As regards this clone: At one boundary the junction diverges from the germline segment, which might be a read error. The V call is TRBV7-7, the J call TRBJ1-1; no reliable D call. Germline values: CDR1 SSHAT, CDR2 FNYEAQ (reference sequence). The CDR3 totals 13 residues. In DNA, the CDR3 is TGTGCTAGCAGCTTATCAGCTAACACTGAAGCTTTCTTT. This sequence encodes CASSLSANTEAFF. The full variable domain, its missing parts supplied by reference TRBV7-7 and TRBJ1-1, is GAGVSQSPRYKVTKRGQDVTLRCDPISSHATLYWYQQALGQGPEFLTYFNYEAQPDKSGLPSDRFSAERPEGSISTLTIQRTEQRDSAMYRCASSLSANTEAFFGQGTRLTVV.

The chain carries TRBV5-1 and TRBJ2-7; D is unclear. V lost 0 bases and J 6 bases, leaving 7 bases between the germline ends. This CDR3 spans 12 amino acids. CDR1 is SGHRS and CDR2 is YFSETQ in the germline V gene. DNA of the CDR3: TGCGCCAGCAGCTTGGAACTGGGCGAGCAGTACTTC. Its protein product is CASSLELGEQYF.

The rearrangement joins TRBV5-1 to TRBJ2-3; TRBD1 is a possible D gene (6 bases). The germline V gene has CDR1 SGHRS and CDR2 YFSETQ. V was cut by 4 bases and J by 1 base, with 16 bases left in between. The CDR3 is made up of 16 amino acids. CDR3 protein: CASSDPGQGRTDTQYF. DNA of the CDR3: TGCGCCAGCAGCGACCCCGGGCAGGGGCGCACAGATACGCAGTATTTT.

The gene calls are TRBV29-1 and TRBJ2-3; 7 nucleotides align to TRBD2. Germline loops: CDR1 SQVTM, CDR2 ANQGSEA. The CDR3 length is 14 residues. V lost 3 bases and J lost 1; bases outside the gene matches: 4. The DNA of the CDR3 is TGCAGCGTTGAGGGGGGGAGGGGCACAGATACGCAGTATTTT. Translation: CSVEGGRGTDTQYF.

In its sample, this clone was seen a few times. This chain joins TRBV30 and TRBJ1-1; D gene unclear. The CDR3 loop spans 12 amino acids. The V and J ends lost 2 bases and 6 bases respectively, with 10 bases between them. Germline CDR1 reads GTSNPN; CDR2 reads SVGIG (reference sequence). CDR3 sequence reads: CAWSFGTPEAFF. In DNA form, the CDR3 reads TGTGCCTGGAGTTTTGGTACCCCTGAAGCTTTCTTT.

The V call is TRBV6-1, the J call TRBJ2-2; 9 bases line up with TRBD1. The CDR3 covers 14 residues. Germline CDR1 MNHNS, CDR2 SASEGT. Trimming removed 8 bases from V and 2 bases from J; junction bases left unmatched: 3. The CDR3 DNA reads as TGTGCCAGCGGGGACAGGGTCAACACCGGGGAGCTGTTTTTT. Translating gives CASGDRVNTGELFF.